This TCR beta chain was found in a study of blood T cell repertoires in COVID-19. Trimming pared 10 bases from V and 7 bases from J, leaving 20 bases between. Germline V lookup: CDR1 ENHRY, CDR2 SYGVKD. This CDR3 is built from 14 residues. The table came from immunoSEQ multiplex PCR; TCRdb's copy has only in-frame clones and leaves some out. The data contain under 130,000 clones, 80% to 90% of them singletons. The chain has TRBV10-3 and TRBJ2-1; possible D gene TRBD2, 6 bases. The sequence was collected from a human donor in a cohort sampled during active COVID-19. Sequencing used peripheral blood. In nucleotides, the CDR3 is TGTGCCACCAGACCGGAGGGGCCGCGGAATGAGCAGTTCTTC. Protein: CATRPEGPRNEQFF.